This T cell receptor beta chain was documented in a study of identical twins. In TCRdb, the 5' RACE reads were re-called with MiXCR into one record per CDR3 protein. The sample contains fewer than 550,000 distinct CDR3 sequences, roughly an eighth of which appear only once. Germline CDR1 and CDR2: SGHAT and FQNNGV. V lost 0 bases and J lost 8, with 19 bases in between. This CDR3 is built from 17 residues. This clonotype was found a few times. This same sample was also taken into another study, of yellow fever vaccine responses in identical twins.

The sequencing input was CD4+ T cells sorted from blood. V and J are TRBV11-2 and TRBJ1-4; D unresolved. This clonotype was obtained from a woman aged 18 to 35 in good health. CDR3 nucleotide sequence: TGTGCCAGCAGCTTAGAATCTATGGCGGCGACGGGCGAAAAACTGTTTTTT. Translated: CASSLESMAATGEKLFF.